This T cell receptor beta chain is from a study of human T cells and chemical hapten exposure. About the research overall: The study sensitized with 2% DPC on a roughly 2 cm by roughly 2 cm patch of upper inner arm skin.

From the RACE reads, TCRdb called clonotypes with MiXCR, one entry per CDR3 protein. The profile shows approximately 400,000 distinct CDR3 sequences, approximately 4.4% of them singletons. This clonotype appeared many times. The J segment lost 1 base and the V segment lost 5 bases, leaving 5 bases of the junction unmatched. The CDR3 length is 14 residues. From germline, CDR1 is SGHRS and CDR2 YFSETQ. Noted time point: patch test 1, 2 weeks after DPC sensitization. Treatment meaning: therapeutic diphenylcyclopropenone sensitization with weekly scalp DPC. This sequence joins TRBV5-1 and TRBJ1-1, with 7 bases lining up with TRBD1. The TCR comes from a woman in her forties or fifties with alopecia areata. Some clones in this sample may be carry-over from other donors' samples. Sequenced material: whole blood, taken in connection with sensitization to the hapten diphenylcyclopropenone (DPC). CDR3 DNA: TGCGCCAGCAGGGCCGGGACAGCGAACACTGAAGCTTTCTTT. This translates into CASRAGTANTEAFF.